The clone carrying this T cell receptor beta chain was counted once. The data were taken from a study of blood T cell repertoires in COVID-19. Study in general: T cells, B-cell-depleted T cells, or PBMCs provided the cDNA or gDNA that served as material.

Enrollees, about 18 to 90 years old, lived in about two dozen US areas. Donors were grouped by their self-reported clinical history. The recovered donors of Cohort 3 showed two negative PCRs, clearance, or symptom resolution. V lost 5 bases to trimming and J lost 3 bases; unmatched junction nucleotides: 3. Germline V gene data show CDR1 as MNHEY and CDR2 as SVGAGI. The CDR3 sequence is 15 residues long. Only in-frame clones appear in the TCRdb table, and some are missing; sequencing was by immunoSEQ multiplex PCR. Here the sample spans around 220,000 clones, 65% to 85% being singletons. The sequenced sample was PBMCs or T cells enriched from blood (not recorded which). This clonotype originated in a woman aged 40 to 50 who had recovered from COVID-19. The chain couples TRBV6-5 to TRBJ2-1, with 11 bases that match TRBD2. CDR3 sequence reads: CASSRGTSGYNEQFF. In DNA, the CDR3 is TGTGCCAGCAGTCGAGGGACTAGCGGCTACAATGAGCAGTTCTTC.